Sequencing of this T cell receptor (beta chain) was carried out in a study of shared clonotypes between healthy human individuals. Whole-study results and caveats: Non-shared clonotypes had lower generation probabilities than those shared by all four donors.

Naive CD8 cells were CD45RO-negative, positively selected for CCR7, excluding terminally differentiated effector memory CD45RA+ cells. Those who donated were healthy HIV-negative adults, with no recent acute infections or vaccinations reported. CDR1 SGHRS and CDR2 YFSETQ come from the germline V gene. Trimming removed 3 bases from V and 5 bases from J, with 15 bases in between. This CDR3 contains 14 residues. The protocol was immunoSEQ multiplex PCR, while the TCRdb copy is restricted to in-frame clones and leaves out a portion. The sample shows about 1,900,000 clones, about 95% of them seen only once. As for this clone: Its specificity is unknown.

The sequence was collected from a man younger than 30 in good health. The chain recombines TRBV5-1 with TRBJ2-7, with D hard to call. Sequencing input: naive CD8+ T cells sorted from blood. The CDR3 protein is CASSWVELPDEQYF. CDR3 nucleotides: TGCGCCAGCAGCTGGGTGGAACTTCCGGACGAGCAGTACTTC.